This TCR beta chain appears in the sequencing data of a study of T cell repertoires in cytomegalovirus infection. For the study at large: Both CMV infection and a matching HLA type were indicated by public TCR beta signatures. General study findings and limits: Cumulative public TCR beta family frequency identified carriers of CMV plus the relevant HLA. Predominance within the ex vivo response was attributable to HLA-C-restricted CMV-specific TCR beta clonotypes.

This clonotype was counted only a few times. Its target is not known. Via MiXCR, TCRdb re-called the reads, giving one row per CDR3 protein. The sample has about 600,000 distinct CDR3 sequences; roughly 26% are singletons. Germline CDR1 LNHNV, CDR2 YYDKDF (reference sequence). Trimming took off 1 base at V and 1 base at J, with 5 bases between the two ends. The CDR3 extends over 14 amino acids. V and J are TRBV15 and TRBJ1-5; tentatively, D is TRBD1 (5 bases). The sample taken for sequencing was CD8+ T cells from PBMCs. The receptor comes from a human donor in good health (CMV status not recorded). Some clones in this sample may be carry-over from other donors' samples. The CDR3 sequence is CATSRGGSNQPQHF. DNA of the CDR3: TGTGCCACCAGCAGAGGGGGCAGCAATCAGCCCCAGCATTTT.